A selection of T cell receptor beta chains follows, all from one sample in a study of cytomegalovirus exposure and HLA in healthy donors. Sequenced by immunoSEQ multiplex PCR; TCRdb stores in-frame clones only, minus some. The data show some 90,000 clones, around 80% seen once. Sequencing input: PBMCs. The source is a man aged 30-40 years in good health and CMV-seronegative. Both conserved end residues are part of each CDR3. A D gene is named only where the DNA matches it firmly. Rows may omit the clone size; those that give it use once, few, many or a size class.

v_gene	d_gene	j_gene	abundance	CDR3nt	CDR3aa
TRBV5-5	NA	TRBJ1-5	NA	TGTGCCAGCAGCTTGGGACAGCTTGGCAATCAGCCCCAGCATTTT	CASSLGQLGNQPQHF
TRBV2	NA	TRBJ2-2	NA	TGTGCCAGCAGTGAACCGGTTACGAACACCGGGGAGCTGTTTTTT	CASSEPVTNTGELFF
TRBV2	NA	TRBJ2-7	NA	TGTGCCAGCAGAGAGGACGGGAAGCAGTACTTC	CASREDGKQYF
TRBV4-1	NA	TRBJ1-3	NA	TGCGCCAGCAGCCAAGGACACTCTGGAAACACCATATATTTT	CASSQGHSGNTIYF
TRBV2	NA	TRBJ2-1	NA	TGTGCCAGCAAAGCCGGGACTCTTCAGAATGAGCAGTTCTTC	CASKAGTLQNEQFF
TRBV29-1	TRBD1	TRBJ1-1	NA	TGCAGCACCCGGACAGGCAAGAACACTGAAGCTTTCTTT	CSTRTGKNTEAFF
TRBV5-6	TRBD1	TRBJ2-2	once	TGTGCCAGCAGCTTGGATGGCAGGGGGCGACGGGAGCTGTTTTTT	CASSLDGRGRRELFF
TRBV5-1	TRBD2	TRBJ2-1	NA	TGCGCCAGCAGCCTAGCGGGGAGGGATGAGCAGTTCTTC	CASSLAGRDEQFF
TRBV10-2	NA	TRBJ1-1	NA	TGCGCCACTACGCGGGATCCGAACACTGAAGCTTTCTTT	CATTRDPNTEAFF
TRBV7-2	NA	TRBJ2-3	NA	TGTGCCAGCAGCCCTCGGGGGGCAGTTATCACAGATACGCAGTATTTT	CASSPRGAVITDTQYF
TRBV19	TRBD1	TRBJ1-5	NA	TGTGCCAGTAGTGGACAGGGGGCATGGCAGCCCCAGCATTTT	CASSGQGAWQPQHF
TRBV5-1	TRBD1	TRBJ2-7	NA	TGCGCCGGCAGCTCCACAGGGGAAGGCTACGAGCAGTACTTC	CAGSSTGEGYEQYF
TRBV7-3	NA	TRBJ2-3	NA	TGTGCCAGCAGTCTCAGGACAGCCACAGATACGCAGTATTTT	CASSLRTATDTQYF
TRBV7-9	NA	TRBJ1-1	NA	TGTGCCAGCGTCGGGGGTCAGGACTACACTGAAGCTTTCTTT	CASVGGQDYTEAFF
TRBV5-1	NA	TRBJ2-1	NA	TGCGCCAGCAGCTTAGCAACAGGCTCCTACAATGAGCAGTTCTTC	CASSLATGSYNEQFF
TRBV5-6	TRBD1	TRBJ2-3	NA	TGTGCCAGCAGCGGTGGGGACAGATACACAGATACGCAGTATTTT	CASSGGDRYTDTQYF
TRBV5-4	NA	TRBJ1-1	NA	TGTGCCAGCAGCTTGGACGAGGGTCCTGAAGCTTTCTTT	CASSLDEGPEAFF
TRBV5-1	NA	TRBJ2-3	NA	TGCGCCAGCAGCTCGGACAGTCCAGATACGCAGTATTTT	CASSSDSPDTQYF
TRBV11-3	TRBD1	TRBJ2-7	NA	TGTGCCAGCAGCAAACTTAGACAGGGGATCTCCTCCTACGAGCAGTACTTC	CASSKLRQGISSYEQYF
TRBV27	NA	TRBJ1-1	NA	TGTGCCAACAGACCTCAGAAGGGGGATAACACTGAAGCTTTCTTT	CANRPQKGDNTEAFF
TRBV2	NA	TRBJ1-1	few	TGTGCCAGCAGAGGACAGAGGAACACTGAAGCTTTCTTT	CASRGQRNTEAFF
TRBV12-5	TRBD2	TRBJ2-3	NA	TGTGCTAGTGGGCGGGGGGGCCCCACAGATACGCAGTATTTT	CASGRGGPTDTQYF
TRBV4-2	TRBD1	TRBJ1-6	NA	TGTGCCAGCAGCCTACAGGGGGAGGATTCACCCCTCCACTTT	CASSLQGEDSPLHF
TRBV7-2	TRBD2	TRBJ2-1	NA	TGTGCCAGCAGCCCGTGGACTAGCAATGAGCAGTTCTTC	CASSPWTSNEQFF
TRBV12-5	NA	TRBJ1-6	NA	TGTGCTAGTGGTTTGGTGTTGGGTGGGAGCTCCTATAATTCACCCCTCCACTTT	CASGLVLGGSSYNSPLHF
TRBV29-1	NA	TRBJ1-1	NA	TGCAGCGTTGAAGGCGTAGACACTGAAGCTTTCTTT	CSVEGVDTEAFF
TRBV30	NA	TRBJ2-7	NA	TGTGCCTGGAGTGTGGAAGGGGACGAGCAGTACTTC	CAWSVEGDEQYF
TRBV11-1	TRBD2	TRBJ2-1	once	TGTGCCAGCAGCTACAGAAGCGGGGGGAGCCATGAGCAGTTCTTC	CASSYRSGGSHEQFF
TRBV29-1	TRBD2	TRBJ2-5	once	TGCAGCGCAACGACTAGCGGGGGGGAGACCCAGTACTTC	CSATTSGGETQYF
TRBV5-6	TRBD1	TRBJ2-6	NA	TGTGCCAGCAGCCTCCAGGGGGCTGGGGCCAACGTCCTGACTTTC	CASSLQGAGANVLTF
TRBV5-1	TRBD1	TRBJ2-2	NA	TGCGCCAGCAGCTTCCGACAGGGGAACACCGGGGAGCTGTTTTTT	CASSFRQGNTGELFF
TRBV5-4	TRBD1	TRBJ1-6	NA	TGTGCCAGCAGCCCCAGGGGGCAAGTCTCACCCCTCCACTTT	CASSPRGQVSPLHF
TRBV5-1	NA	TRBJ1-6	once	TGCGCCAGCAGCGAGGACGGGGGGAGAAATTCACCCCTCCACTTT	CASSEDGGRNSPLHF
TRBV29-1	TRBD2	TRBJ2-7	NA	TGCAGCGTTGAAGGCGGGGGGCGGTACGAGCAGTACTTC	CSVEGGGRYEQYF
TRBV2	TRBD1	TRBJ2-4	NA	TGTGCCAGCAGTGACTCCGGGACAGCTCTGTTC	CASSDSGTALF
TRBV5-6	TRBD1	TRBJ1-6	NA	TGTGCCAGCAGCTTGGCAGGGGGCTATAATTCACCCCTCCACTTT	CASSLAGGYNSPLHF
TRBV6-1	NA	TRBJ1-4	NA	TGTGCCAGCAGTGAATACGGGCAGGGACTTGAAAAACTGTTTTTT	CASSEYGQGLEKLFF
TRBV19	NA	TRBJ1-5	NA	TGTGCCAGTCGCGGGGGTAGCAATCAGCCCCAGCATTTT	CASRGGSNQPQHF
TRBV5-8	TRBD1	TRBJ1-2	NA	TGTGCCAGCAGCCGGGGACAGGGAATCGGTGGCTACACCTTC	CASSRGQGIGGYTF
TRBV5-1	NA	TRBJ2-1	once	TGCGCCAGCAGAGTCCAAGTCGCGGATGAGCAGTTCTTC	CASRVQVADEQFF
TRBV28	TRBD1	TRBJ2-7	NA	TGTGCCAGCAGGGACAGGGAGTCTTTTTTTTACGAGCAGTACTTC	CASRDRESFFYEQYF
TRBV27	NA	TRBJ1-1	NA	TGTGCCAGCAGCACAGAGGGCACTGAAGCTTTCTTT	CASSTEGTEAFF
TRBV7-9	NA	TRBJ1-3	NA	TGTGCCAGCAGCTTAGACAGCTTCTCAGGAAACACCATATATTTT	CASSLDSFSGNTIYF
TRBV11-1	NA	TRBJ1-1	NA	TGTGCCAGCAGCTTAGACGCAGGGAACACTGAAGCTTTCTTT	CASSLDAGNTEAFF
TRBV5-1	TRBD1	TRBJ2-3	NA	TGCGCCAGCAGCTTGCTCACAGGGGCCGGGGATACGCAGTATTTT	CASSLLTGAGDTQYF
TRBV5-4	NA	TRBJ1-4	once	TGTGCCAGCAGCTTAGGAGGGGACGCTAATGAAAAACTGTTTTTT	CASSLGGDANEKLFF
TRBV29-1	TRBD1	TRBJ2-4	NA	TGCAGCGTGGGGGACAGCCAGCTAGCCAAAAACATTCAGTACTTC	CSVGDSQLAKNIQYF
TRBV6-4	NA	TRBJ1-2	NA	TGTGCCAGCAGCCCGACAGCTCTAGATGGCTACACCTTC	CASSPTALDGYTF
TRBV5-1	TRBD1	TRBJ2-7	NA	TGCGCCAGCAGCTTGGGTCCGGGACAGGACTTCTCCTACGAGCAGTACTTC	CASSLGPGQDFSYEQYF
TRBV21-1	NA	TRBJ2-6	NA	TGTGCCAGCAGCAACGACAGTTTAGTAACCTCTGGGGCCAACGTCCTGACTTTC	CASSNDSLVTSGANVLTF
TRBV6-5	NA	TRBJ1-1	NA	TGTGCCAGCAGTTTCTTCCTTCAGGGGTACACTGAAGCTTTCTTT	CASSFFLQGYTEAFF
TRBV19	NA	TRBJ1-4	NA	TGTGCCAGTAGTATAGGGCTCAACAGGGTCCTTAATGAAAAACTGTTTTTT	CASSIGLNRVLNEKLFF
TRBV5-1	NA	TRBJ1-4	NA	TGCGCCAGCAGCTCAAAGGGGGAACGTACTAATGAAAAACTGTTTTTT	CASSSKGERTNEKLFF